This record covers a single T cell receptor (beta chain). Produced via immunoSEQ multiplex PCR; TCRdb's table is partial and in-frame only. The table includes 45,000 to 65,000 clones, 85% to 90% detected once. The data belong to a study of blood T cell repertoires in COVID-19. Study-wide background: T cells, B-cell-depleted T cells, or PBMCs provided the cDNA or gDNA that served as material.

This CDR3 is built from 13 residues. Germline CDR1 SQVTM, CDR2 ANQGSEA. Losses at the gene ends were 6 bases for V and 10 bases for J; bases not matched to a gene: 6. The specimen was peripheral blood. This TCR came from a human donor in a cohort sampled during active COVID-19. J is TRBJ2-1 and V is TRBV29-1; 13 nucleotides align to TRBD2. The CDR3 protein is CSVRTSGGNEQFF. CDR3 DNA sequence: TGCAGCGTGAGGACTAGCGGGGGAAACGAGCAGTTCTTC.